This T cell receptor (beta chain) was documented in a study of blood T cell repertoires in COVID-19. This clone appeared a few times. This CDR3 comprises 14 residues. V was pared by 2 bases and J by 3 bases, with 11 bases between. Per the germline V gene, CDR1 is SNHLY and CDR2 is FYNNEI. Libraries were prepared by immunoSEQ multiplex PCR; TCRdb keeps only in-frame clonotypes and omits some of them. The table records fewer than 600,000 clones, roughly 90% of them present only once. The chain has TRBV2 and TRBJ2-7, with D perhaps matching TRBD1 (6 bases). This receptor was obtained from a woman between 40 and 55 years old who had recovered from COVID-19. The material sequenced was PBMCs or T cells enriched from blood (not recorded which). Here the CDR3 reads CASSEMRTVYEQYF. DNA of the CDR3: TGTGCCAGCAGTGAAATGCGGACAGTCTACGAGCAGTACTTC.